The 17 T cell receptor beta chains reported below all come from one sample, sequenced in a study of T cell responses to AZD1222 COVID-19 vaccine. The method was immunoSEQ multiplex PCR; TCRdb's version includes in-frame clones alone and lacks a portion of them. The data show more than 110,000 clones, over 85% seen once. The sample here was peripheral blood, taken on day 0 of AZD1222 vaccination. These receptors were taken from an adult in good health.

This chain connects TRBV4-2 to TRBJ2-7, with 7 bases matching TRBD2. The CDR3 totals 17 residues. The V segment lost 1 base and the J segment 2 bases; nucleotides outside the gene matches: 11. Per the germline V gene, CDR1 is LGHNA and CDR2 is YNFKEQ. CDR3 protein: CASSQGLSGVITYEQYF. In DNA, the CDR3 is TGTGCCAGCAGCCAAGGGTTGAGCGGGGTAATCACCTACGAGCAGTACTTC.

The chain employs TRBV18 and TRBJ2-7; D may be TRBD1 (5 bases). The CDR3 totals 14 residues. Germline CDR1 reads KGHSH; CDR2 reads LQKENI. Trimming shortened V by 0 bases and J by 5 bases, and 11 bases separated the two germline ends. CDR3 coding DNA: TGTGCCAGCTCACCACCGGCAGGGCCCGACGAGCAGTACTTC. Its translation is CASSPPAGPDEQYF.

V and J are TRBV2 and TRBJ1-2; 9 nucleotides line up with TRBD1. The CDR3 consists of 13 residues. V lost 5 bases, J lost 3 bases, and 1 base stayed unmatched. Per germline, CDR1 SNHLY and CDR2 FYNNEI. CDR3 in amino acids: CASSTGGDYGYTF. The CDR3 region has the DNA TGTGCCAGCAGTACAGGGGGCGACTATGGCTACACCTTC.

V usage is TRBV5-4 and J usage is TRBJ2-6; 7 bases match TRBD1. Germline V gene lookup returns CDR1 SGHNT and CDR2 YYREEE (reference sequence). J was trimmed by 12 bases and V by 2 bases; bases with no gene match: 5. The CDR3 is made up of 13 amino acids. The CDR3: CASSFQGVPVLTF. As DNA, the CDR3 is TGTGCCAGCAGCTTCCAGGGGGTGCCCGTCCTGACTTTC.

The J gene is TRBJ2-7, the V gene TRBV4-1; the match to TRBD1 covers 8 bases. The J segment lost 6 bases and the V segment lost 4 bases, leaving 8 bases of the junction unmatched. Germline V gene data show CDR1 as MGHRA and CDR2 as YSYEKL. This CDR3 region has 14 residues. The CDR3 sequence is CASSPGTGDVEQYF. CDR3 DNA sequence: TGCGCCAGCAGCCCCGGGACAGGCGACGTCGAGCAGTACTTC.

This clone has a single count. This chain joins TRBV2 and TRBJ2-7, with no clear D. The CDR3 has 15 amino acids. Per the germline V gene, CDR1 is SNHLY and CDR2 is FYNNEI. Trimming pared 4 bases from V and 1 base from J, leaving 14 bases between. CDR3 sequence: CASSAQELRSYEQYF. The CDR3 nucleotides read TGTGCCAGCAGTGCGCAGGAATTACGTTCCTACGAGCAGTACTTC.

The chain recombines TRBV28 with TRBJ2-7; TRBD2 aligns across 14 bases. The germline gives CDR1 MDHEN, CDR2 SYDVKM. V gave up 4 bases and J gave up 2 bases; unmatched junction bases: 19. There are 21 residues in the CDR3. CDR3 sequence: CASSSLYSPGLAGEDPYEQYF. CDR3 sequence (DNA): TGTGCCAGCAGTTCGTTATATTCCCCGGGACTAGCGGGAGAGGATCCCTACGAGCAGTACTTC.

Worth noting for this clone: One end of the junction fails to match germline, which may point to a read error. The CDR3 region has the DNA TGTGCTAGCAGCTCCGGGACAGGGTCTAATGAAAAACTGTTTTTT. As protein: CASSSGTGSNEKLFF. This chain uses TRBV7-7 with TRBJ1-4; 9 bases agree with TRBD1. This CDR3 spans 15 amino acids. Per the germline V gene, CDR1 is SSHAT and CDR2 is FNYEAQ (reference sequence).

The V call is TRBV5-5, the J call TRBJ1-2, with D hard to call. The CDR3 is 14 residues long. Per the germline V gene, CDR1 is SGHKS and CDR2 is YYEKEE (reference sequence). V lost 3 bases to trimming and J lost 4 bases, with 13 bases between them. CDR3 loop: CASSSELGVYGYTF. In nucleotides, the CDR3 is TGTGCCAGCAGCTCTGAACTTGGCGTCTATGGCTACACCTTC.

This chain connects TRBV24-1 to TRBJ2-1; 9 bases map to TRBD1. The CDR3 spans 16 residues. Germline V gene data show CDR1 as KGHDR and CDR2 as SFDVKD. V dropped 3 bases and J dropped 1; count of bases not matched to a gene: 3. CDR3 bases: TGTGCCACCAGTGATAGCGGGACAGGGTCCTACAATGAGCAGTTCTTC. Translated: CATSDSGTGSYNEQFF.

The genes are TRBV18 and TRBJ1-1, with 8 bases identical to TRBD1. This CDR3 contains 15 residues. CDR1 and CDR2 from the germline V gene are KGHSH and LQKENI. J lost 4 bases, V lost 1 base, and 5 bases had no gene match. The DNA of the CDR3 is TGTGCCAGCTCACCACTCCCCACAGGGGGCACTGAAGCTTTCTTT. This gives the protein CASSPLPTGGTEAFF.

The chain recombines TRBV11-2 with TRBJ2-3; D possibly corresponds to TRBD2 (5 bases). This CDR3 has 13 amino acids. The germline CDR1 and CDR2 sequences are SGHAT and FQNNGV. V lost 3 bases and J lost 6, with 10 bases in between. CDR3 region: CASSLDGVDTQYF. CDR3 sequence (DNA): TGTGCCAGCAGCTTGGACGGGGTCGATACGCAGTATTTT.

This clone was seen once. The chain has TRBV21-1 and TRBJ1-5. TRBV21-1 is a known pseudogene. CDR3 size: 13 residues. CDR3 in amino acids: CASRASGDQPQHF. In nucleotides, the CDR3 is TGTGCCAGCAGGGCCTCGGGAGATCAGCCCCAGCATTTT.

The chain has TRBV10-3 and TRBJ1-1, with D perhaps matching TRBD1 (5 bases). The CDR3 is 11 amino acids. Between the trimmed V and J ends, which lost 9 bases and 7 bases, there was a span of 12 bases. Per the germline V gene, CDR1 is ENHRY and CDR2 is SYGVKD. The DNA of the CDR3 is TGTGCCATTTCAGACGGGGGTGAAGCTTTCTTT. This sequence encodes CAISDGGEAFF.

Here the CDR3 reads CASSFGTSLYEQYF. DNA of the CDR3: TGTGCCAGCAGCTTCGGGACTAGCTTATACGAGCAGTACTTC. V gene TRBV3-1 (or the pseudogene TRBV3-2) combines with J gene TRBJ2-7, with 9 nucleotides matching TRBD2. Germline V lookup: CDR1 LGHDT, CDR2 YNNKEL (reference sequence). The CDR3 loop spans 14 amino acids. With V trimmed by 5 bases and J by 4 bases, 6 bases remained unmatched.

The chain couples TRBV5-1 to TRBJ2-3; D uncertain. CDR3 size: 15 residues. Germline CDR1 SGHRS, CDR2 YFSETQ. Trimming removed 0 bases at V and 0 bases at J, with 8 bases between. The CDR3 sequence is CASSLGSASTDTQYF. The DNA for the CDR3 is TGCGCCAGCAGCTTGGGTTCAGCTAGCACAGATACGCAGTATTTT. The entire variable domain, with the rest obtained from reference TRBV5-1 and TRBJ2-3, is as follows: KAGVTQTPRYLIKTRGQQVTLSCSPISGHRSVSWYQQTPGQGLQFLFEYFSETQRNKGNFPGRFSGRQFSNSRSEMNVSTLELGDSALYLCASSLGSASTDTQYFGPGTRLTVL.

The chain couples TRBV28 to TRBJ2-6; no clear D. Deletions cut 7 bases from V and 4 bases from J, with 11 bases between. The CDR3 has 14 amino acids. Looked up from germline, CDR1 is MDHEN and CDR2 is SYDVKM. CDR3 region: CASIAPGGANVLTF. CDR3 nucleotides: TGTGCCAGCATTGCGCCGGGCGGGGCCAACGTCCTGACTTTC.